Detailed here is one T cell receptor beta chain. Its specificity is unknown. The J segment lost 1 base and the V segment lost 0 bases, leaving 2 bases of the junction unmatched. The germline V gene encodes CDR1 LGHNA and CDR2 YSLEER. CDR3 length: 15 residues. The sample comes from a study of cytomegalovirus exposure and HLA in healthy donors. General study findings and limits: Follow-up analysis seemed to connect common viral pathogens with several of the most significant clusters identified. Certain sequence variants were highly shared and formed a cluster, and this cluster was likely a sequencing artifact. Most CMV-associated TCR beta chains appeared HLA-restricted in a later analysis.

PCR involved 60 Vbeta and 13 Jbeta primers. Sequenced by immunoSEQ multiplex PCR; TCRdb stores in-frame clones only, minus some. Counted here are approximately 200,000 clones, approximately 75% occurring once; the ten biggest clones make up about 4.6%. The rearrangement links TRBV4-3 to TRBJ1-1, with 7 bases identical to TRBD1. This clonotype was sampled from a man aged 25 to 45 in good health and CMV-seropositive. Material: PBMCs. CDR3 sequence: CASSQERQGNTEAFF. The CDR3 DNA reads TGCGCCAGCAGCCAAGAACGACAGGGGAACACTGAAGCTTTCTTT.